This TCR beta chain stems from a study of brain metastases from non-small cell lung cancer. Broader study findings: Brain metastases had lower T-cell infiltration than primary tumors. Paired brain metastases and primary tumors largely shared TCR repertoires. T-cell clones appeared expanded in about 64% of brain metastases relative to matched primary tumors.

This clone was detected only once. What it binds is unknown. The CDR3 contains 15 residues. The germline gives CDR1 SGHAT, CDR2 FQDESV (reference sequence). Generated by immunoSEQ multiplex PCR, the TCRdb table keeps only in-frame clones and is missing some. The data show approximately 2,500 clones, 84% seen once. This clonotype was obtained from a donor at least 40 years old with non-small cell lung cancer. Sequenced input: tissue from a brain metastasis. The V call is TRBV11-1, the J call TRBJ2-1, with 7 bases lining up with TRBD2. The DNA for the CDR3 is TGTACCAACAGCCAGGGACTAAACTCCTACAATGAGCAGTTCTTC. It encodes CTNSQGLNSYNEQFF.